This T cell receptor beta chain was recovered during a study of T-cell memory formation after mild COVID-19. Overall study results and limits: Memory cells collected pre-infection included some clones that later responded, suggesting cross-reactive memory joined. Those CD4+ clones that contracted were mainly in CM and EM (CD8+ ones in EMRA).

The ends lost 2 bases at V and 7 bases at J; junction bases unmatched: 12. Germline V gene data show CDR1 as SGHTA and CDR2 as FQGNSA. The CDR3 runs to 18 residues. In TCRdb, the 5' RACE reads were re-called with MiXCR into one record per CDR3 protein. The table records some 130,000 distinct CDR3 sequences, roughly 15% of them present only once. This clonotype was seen more than once but under ten times. Its specificity is unknown. The specimen sequenced was PBMCs or a T cell subset sorted from them (not recorded which). The receptor comes from an adult woman who had mild COVID-19 (a few samples of this study predate the infection). Cell type and time point are not known. The chain joins TRBV7-2 to TRBJ2-1, with TRBD2 matching over 12 bases. CDR3 nucleotide sequence: TGTGCCAGCAGCTTACAACTTAGACTAGCGGGAGATATAAATGAGCAGTTCTTC. Its translation: CASSLQLRLAGDINEQFF.